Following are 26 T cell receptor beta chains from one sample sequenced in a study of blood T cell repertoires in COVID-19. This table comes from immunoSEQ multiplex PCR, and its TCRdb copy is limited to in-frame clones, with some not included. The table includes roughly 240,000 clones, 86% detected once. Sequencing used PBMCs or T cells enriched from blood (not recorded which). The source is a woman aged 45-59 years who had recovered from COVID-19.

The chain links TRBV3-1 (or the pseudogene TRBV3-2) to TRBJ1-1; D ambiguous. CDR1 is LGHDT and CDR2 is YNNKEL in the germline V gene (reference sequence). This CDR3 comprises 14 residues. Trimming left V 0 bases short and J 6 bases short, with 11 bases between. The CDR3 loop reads CASSQDGLRPEAFF. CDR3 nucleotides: TGTGCCAGCAGCCAAGATGGGCTTAGGCCTGAAGCTTTCTTT.

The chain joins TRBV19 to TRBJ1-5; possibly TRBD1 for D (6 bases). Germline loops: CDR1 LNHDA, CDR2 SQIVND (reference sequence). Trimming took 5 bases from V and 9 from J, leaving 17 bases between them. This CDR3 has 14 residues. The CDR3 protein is CASSSGTPPRPQHF. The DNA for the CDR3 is TGTGCCAGTAGTTCCGGGACACCCCCTCGGCCCCAGCATTTT.

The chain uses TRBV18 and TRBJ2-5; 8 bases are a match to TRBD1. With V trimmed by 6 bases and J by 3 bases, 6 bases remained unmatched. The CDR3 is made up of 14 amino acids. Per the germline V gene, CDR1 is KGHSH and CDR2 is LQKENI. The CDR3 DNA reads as TGTGCCAGCTCCGCCGGGACAGGAAAAGAGACCCAGTACTTC. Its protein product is CASSAGTGKETQYF.

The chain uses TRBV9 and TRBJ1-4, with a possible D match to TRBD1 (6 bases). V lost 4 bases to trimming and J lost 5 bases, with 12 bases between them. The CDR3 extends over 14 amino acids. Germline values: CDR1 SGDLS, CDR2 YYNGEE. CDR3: CASSKRQENEKLFF. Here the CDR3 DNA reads TGTGCCAGCAGCAAACGACAGGAAAATGAAAAACTGTTTTTT.

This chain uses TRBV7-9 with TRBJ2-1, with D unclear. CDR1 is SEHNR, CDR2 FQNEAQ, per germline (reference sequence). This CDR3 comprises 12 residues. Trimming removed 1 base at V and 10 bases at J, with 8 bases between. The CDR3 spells CASSLGAWEQFF. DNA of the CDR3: TGTGCCAGCAGCTTAGGTGCGTGGGAGCAGTTCTTC.

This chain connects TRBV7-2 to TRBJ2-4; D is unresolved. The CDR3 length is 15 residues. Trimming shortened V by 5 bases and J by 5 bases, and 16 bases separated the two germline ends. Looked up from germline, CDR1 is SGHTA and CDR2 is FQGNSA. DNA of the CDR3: TGTGCCAGCAGCCCCCGAAGAAGCTATCAAAACATTCAGTACTTC. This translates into CASSPRRSYQNIQYF.

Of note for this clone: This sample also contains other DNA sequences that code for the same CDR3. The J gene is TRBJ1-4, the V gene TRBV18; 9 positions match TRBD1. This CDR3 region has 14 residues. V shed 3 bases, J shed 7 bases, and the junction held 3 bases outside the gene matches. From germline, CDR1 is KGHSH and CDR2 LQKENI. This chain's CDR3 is CASSPGQGGEKLFF. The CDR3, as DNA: TGTGCCAGCTCACCGGGACAGGGAGGTGAAAAACTGTTTTTT.

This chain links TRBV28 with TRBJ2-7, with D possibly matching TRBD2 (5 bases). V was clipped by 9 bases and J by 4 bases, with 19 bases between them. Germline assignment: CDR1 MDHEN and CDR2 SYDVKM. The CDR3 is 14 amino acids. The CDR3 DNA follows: TGTGCCAGTCGGTCACGGGAACGGCAATACGAGCAGTACTTC. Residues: CASRSRERQYEQYF.

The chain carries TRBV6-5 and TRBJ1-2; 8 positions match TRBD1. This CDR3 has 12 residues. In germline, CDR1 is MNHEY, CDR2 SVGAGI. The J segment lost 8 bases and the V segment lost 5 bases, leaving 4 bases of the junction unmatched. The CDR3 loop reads CASSTGQGGYTF. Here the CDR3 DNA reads TGTGCCAGCAGTACTGGACAGGGCGGCTACACCTTC.

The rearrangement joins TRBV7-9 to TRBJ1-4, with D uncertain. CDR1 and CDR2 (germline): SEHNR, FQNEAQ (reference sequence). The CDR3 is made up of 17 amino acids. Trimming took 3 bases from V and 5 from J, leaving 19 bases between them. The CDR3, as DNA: TGTGCCAGCAGCTTCTCCCTTGGCCCTCAGGTCAATGAAAAACTGTTTTTT. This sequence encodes CASSFSLGPQVNEKLFF. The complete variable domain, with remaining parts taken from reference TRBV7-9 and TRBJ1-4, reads DTGVSQNPRHKITKRGQNVTFRCDPISEHNRLYWYRQTLGQGPEFLTYFQNEAQLEKSRLLSDRFSAERPKGSFSTLEIQRTEQGDSAMYLCASSFSLGPQVNEKLFFGSGTQLSVL.

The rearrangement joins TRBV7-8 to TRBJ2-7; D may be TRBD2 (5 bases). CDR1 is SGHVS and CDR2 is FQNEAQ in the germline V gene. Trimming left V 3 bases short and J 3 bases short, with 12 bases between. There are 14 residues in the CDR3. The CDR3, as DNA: TGTGCCAGCAGCTTTAAGCGAGGGAACTACGAGCAGTACTTC. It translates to CASSFKRGNYEQYF.

The CDR3 DNA reads TGCGCCAGCAGCCAAACATCGGGACAGGGGGCTCTTCCCCTCCACTTT. This gives the protein CASSQTSGQGALPLHF. The V gene is TRBV4-3, the J gene TRBJ1-6; the match to TRBD1 covers 12 bases. Trimming removed 2 bases from V and 13 bases from J; junction bases left unmatched: 9. The germline CDR1 and CDR2 sequences are LGHNA and YSLEER. The CDR3 is 16 residues long.

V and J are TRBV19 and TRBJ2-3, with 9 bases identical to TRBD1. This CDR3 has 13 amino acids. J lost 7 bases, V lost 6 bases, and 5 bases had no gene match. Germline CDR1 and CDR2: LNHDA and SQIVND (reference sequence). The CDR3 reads CASRFGQGNTQYF. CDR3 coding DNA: TGTGCCAGTAGATTCGGACAGGGGAATACGCAGTATTTT.

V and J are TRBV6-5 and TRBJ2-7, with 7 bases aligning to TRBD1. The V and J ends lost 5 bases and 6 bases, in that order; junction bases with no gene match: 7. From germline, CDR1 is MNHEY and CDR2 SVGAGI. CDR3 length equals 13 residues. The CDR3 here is CASSPGTDVEQYF. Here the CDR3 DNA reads TGTGCCAGCAGTCCCGGGACAGACGTCGAGCAGTACTTC.

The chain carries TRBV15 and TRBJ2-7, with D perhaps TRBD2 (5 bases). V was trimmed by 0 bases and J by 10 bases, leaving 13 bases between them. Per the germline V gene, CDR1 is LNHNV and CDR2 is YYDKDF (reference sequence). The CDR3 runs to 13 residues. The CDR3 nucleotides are TGTGCCACCAGCAGAGATCGTAGGAGGATTCAGTACTTC. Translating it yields CATSRDRRRIQYF.

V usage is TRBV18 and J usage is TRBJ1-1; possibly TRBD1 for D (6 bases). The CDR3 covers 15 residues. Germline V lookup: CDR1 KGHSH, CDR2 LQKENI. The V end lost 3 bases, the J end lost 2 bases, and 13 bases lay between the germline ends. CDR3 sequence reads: CASSPKTGSNTEAFF. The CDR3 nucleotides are TGTGCCAGCTCACCCAAGACAGGATCAAACACTGAAGCTTTCTTT.

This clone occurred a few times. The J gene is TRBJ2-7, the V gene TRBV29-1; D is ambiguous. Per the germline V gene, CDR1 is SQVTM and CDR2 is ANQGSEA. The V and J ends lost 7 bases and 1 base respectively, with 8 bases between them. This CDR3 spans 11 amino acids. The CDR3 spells CSASRSYEQYF. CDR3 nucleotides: TGCAGCGCCTCGAGATCCTACGAGCAGTACTTC.

Written as DNA, the CDR3 is TGCGCCAGCAGCGGAGGCGATGAAGGACAGGGCTATGGCTACACCTTC. Translation gives CASSGGDEGQGYGYTF. J is TRBJ1-2 and V is TRBV5-1; 8 bases are shared with TRBD1. Germline CDR1 and CDR2: SGHRS and YFSETQ. The CDR3 extends over 16 amino acids. With V trimmed by 4 bases and J by 4 bases, 12 bases remained unmatched.

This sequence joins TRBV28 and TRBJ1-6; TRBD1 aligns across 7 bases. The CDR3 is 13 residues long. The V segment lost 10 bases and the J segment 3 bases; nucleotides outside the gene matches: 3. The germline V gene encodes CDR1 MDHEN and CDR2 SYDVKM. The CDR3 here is CAIRDSYNSPLHF. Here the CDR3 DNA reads TGTGCCATCCGGGACAGCTATAATTCACCCCTCCACTTT.

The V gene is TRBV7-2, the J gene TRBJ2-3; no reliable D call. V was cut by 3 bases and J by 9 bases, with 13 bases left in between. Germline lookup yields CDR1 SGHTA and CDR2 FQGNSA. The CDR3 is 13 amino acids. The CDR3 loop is CASSLPPELTQYF. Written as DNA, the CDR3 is TGTGCCAGCAGCTTGCCCCCGGAGTTGACGCAGTATTTT.

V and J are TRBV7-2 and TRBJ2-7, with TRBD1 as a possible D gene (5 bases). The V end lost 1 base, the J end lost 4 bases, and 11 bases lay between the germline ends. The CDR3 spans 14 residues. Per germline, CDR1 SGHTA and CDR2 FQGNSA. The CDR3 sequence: CASSLVSGRYEQYF. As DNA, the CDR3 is TGTGCCAGCAGCTTAGTGTCAGGGCGATACGAGCAGTACTTC.

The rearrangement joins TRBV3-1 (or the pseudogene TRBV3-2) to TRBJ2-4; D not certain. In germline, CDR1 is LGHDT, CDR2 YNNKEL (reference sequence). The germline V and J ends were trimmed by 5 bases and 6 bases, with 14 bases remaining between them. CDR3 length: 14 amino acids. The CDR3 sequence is CASSSTNTGNIQYF. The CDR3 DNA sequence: TGTGCCAGCAGCTCCACGAATACGGGAAACATTCAGTACTTC.

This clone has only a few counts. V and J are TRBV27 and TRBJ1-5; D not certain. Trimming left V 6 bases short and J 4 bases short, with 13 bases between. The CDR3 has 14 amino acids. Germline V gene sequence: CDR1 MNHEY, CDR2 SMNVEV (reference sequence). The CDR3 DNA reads TGTGCCAGCAGGCCATTAGCGGAGAATCAGCCCCAGCATTTT. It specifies CASRPLAENQPQHF.

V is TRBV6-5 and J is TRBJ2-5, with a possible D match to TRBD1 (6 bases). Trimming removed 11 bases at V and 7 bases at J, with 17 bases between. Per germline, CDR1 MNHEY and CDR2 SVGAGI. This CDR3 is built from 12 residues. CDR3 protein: CAARDTAGTQYF. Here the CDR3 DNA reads TGTGCCGCACGGGACACGGCGGGGACCCAGTACTTC.

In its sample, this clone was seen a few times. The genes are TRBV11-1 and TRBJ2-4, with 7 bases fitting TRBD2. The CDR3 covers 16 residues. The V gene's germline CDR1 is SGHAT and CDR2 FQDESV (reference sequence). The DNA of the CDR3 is TGTGCTAAACCAGCAGTCGGTGGGGGGGGTGAAAACATTCAGTACTTC. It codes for CAKPAVGGGGENIQYF.

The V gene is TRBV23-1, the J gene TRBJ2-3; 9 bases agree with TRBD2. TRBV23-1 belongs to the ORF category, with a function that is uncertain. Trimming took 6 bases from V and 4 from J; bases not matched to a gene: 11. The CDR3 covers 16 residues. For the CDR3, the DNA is TGCGCCAGCAGCCCCCGGGGTAGCGGGAGTTCAGATACGCAGTATTTT. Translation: CASSPRGSGSSDTQYF.